The 26 T cell receptor beta chains reported below all come from one sample, sequenced in a study of blood T cell repertoires in COVID-19. TCRdb's copy holds only in-frame clones and misses some; the assay was immunoSEQ multiplex PCR. The sample has some 250,000 clones, 84% seen once; the top ten hold around 4.2%. Sequencing was done on a sample of peripheral blood. These receptors originate from a man aged 55 to 70 with acute or convalescent COVID-19.

The rearrangement links TRBV28 to TRBJ2-5; perhaps TRBD2 as D (5 bases). The CDR3 runs 15 residues. Germline-derived CDR1 and CDR2 are MDHEN and SYDVKM. Trimming took off 6 bases at V and 5 bases at J, with 19 bases between the two ends. CDR3 sequence (DNA): TGTGCCAGCAGCCCCGGACCATCGGGGTGGGAGACCCAGTACTTC. Amino acid sequence: CASSPGPSGWETQYF.

The chain combines TRBV30 with TRBJ1-6, with 7 bases fitting TRBD1. V was pared by 3 bases and J by 0 bases, with 2 bases of the junction left unmatched. There are 15 residues in the CDR3. Per the germline V gene, CDR1 is GTSNPN and CDR2 is SVGIG (reference sequence). CDR3 in amino acids: CAWSPGGSYNSPLHF. DNA for the CDR3: TGTGCCTGGAGCCCAGGGGGCTCCTATAATTCACCCCTCCACTTT.

This chain connects TRBV11-1 to TRBJ2-7, with a tentative D call TRBD2 (6 bases). There are 14 residues in the CDR3. CDR1 and CDR2 (germline): SGHAT, FQDESV (reference sequence). V lost 5 bases and J 5 bases, leaving 16 bases between the germline ends. CDR3 sequence (DNA): TGTGCCAGCAGCCGGTCGGAGGGTGGCGACGAGCAGTACTTC. Its protein is CASSRSEGGDEQYF.

This clone occurred a few times. The chain is built from TRBV5-4 and TRBJ2-2; unclear D gene. CDR1 and CDR2 (germline): SGHNT, YYREEE (reference sequence). The CDR3 length is 15 residues. V was pared by 0 bases and J by 1 base, with 7 bases between. The CDR3 bases are TGTGCCAGCAGCTTGGTTAGCTGGAACACCGGGGAGCTGTTTTTT. This codes for CASSLVSWNTGELFF.

The CDR3 here is CASSQGQGTVYEQYF. CDR3 DNA: TGCGCCAGCAGCCAAGGACAGGGAACGGTCTACGAGCAGTACTTC. This rearrangement joins TRBV4-1 to TRBJ2-7; the match to TRBD1 covers 7 bases. Germline V gives CDR1 MGHRA, CDR2 YSYEKL. The CDR3 has 15 amino acids. The junction had 6 bases not matched to a gene; V was cut back by 1 base and J by 3 bases.

The gene calls are TRBV18 and TRBJ2-1; possible D gene TRBD2, 6 bases. V was cut by 2 bases and J by 9 bases, with 11 bases left in between. Germline V gene sequence: CDR1 KGHSH, CDR2 LQKENI. The CDR3 loop spans 13 amino acids. CDR3 DNA sequence: TGTGCCAGCTCACCAACGGGAGCTCTTGAGCAGTTCTTC. Protein sequence: CASSPTGALEQFF.

V is TRBV7-8 and J is TRBJ2-2; 12 nucleotides agree with TRBD2. With 11 bases clipped from V and 6 bases from J, the junction kept 7 bases outside the gene matches. Per germline, CDR1 SGHVS and CDR2 FQNEAQ. This CDR3 has 14 amino acids. CDR3 DNA sequence: TGTGCCTGTCGACTAGCGGGAGTTCCCGGGGAGCTGTTTTTT. Its protein is CACRLAGVPGELFF.

The chain links TRBV14 to TRBJ2-1; no reliable D call. The CDR3 is 11 amino acids. Trimming removed 0 bases at V and 13 bases at J, with 7 bases between. The V gene's germline CDR1 is SGHDN and CDR2 FVKESK. The CDR3 loop reads CASSQENRQFF. The DNA for the CDR3 is TGTGCCAGCAGCCAAGAAAACAGACAGTTCTTC.

The V call is TRBV30, the J call TRBJ2-1, with 8 nucleotides matching TRBD2. This CDR3 spans 16 amino acids. Germline V lookup: CDR1 GTSNPN, CDR2 SVGIG (reference sequence). V gave up 2 bases and J gave up 5 bases; unmatched junction bases: 11. DNA of the CDR3: TGTGCCTGGAGTTCTTTCGGGGGGGGAACCAACAATGAGCAGTTCTTC. Encoded protein: CAWSSFGGGTNNEQFF.

The chain combines TRBV30 with TRBJ2-7; unclear D gene. V was shortened by 0 bases and J by 3 bases, with 12 bases between the two germline ends. The CDR3 covers 14 residues. CDR1 and CDR2 from the germline V gene are GTSNPN and SVGIG (reference sequence). The CDR3 loop is CAWSVFSSDYEQYF. The CDR3 DNA sequence: TGTGCCTGGAGTGTCTTTTCCAGCGACTACGAGCAGTACTTC.

This clone appeared once. The CDR3 loop is CASRLGQGGYGYTF. The CDR3 nucleotides are TGTGCCAGCAGACTTGGACAGGGGGGCTATGGCTACACCTTC. This chain uses TRBV28 with TRBJ1-2; 10 nucleotides line up with TRBD1. This CDR3 spans 14 amino acids. Trimming took 6 bases from V and 4 from J; bases not matched to a gene: 5. In germline, CDR1 is MDHEN, CDR2 SYDVKM.

This clone was counted once. CDR3 protein: CASRSGGYGTGELFF. The CDR3 coding sequence is TGTGCCAGTAGATCAGGGGGCTATGGCACCGGGGAGCTGTTTTTT. The genes are TRBV19 and TRBJ2-2, with TRBD1 matching 8 bases. The J segment lost 4 bases and the V segment lost 6 bases, leaving 7 bases of the junction unmatched. Germline V gives CDR1 LNHDA, CDR2 SQIVND (reference sequence). The CDR3 runs to 15 residues.

V usage is TRBV5-8 and J usage is TRBJ2-7; 10 bases map to TRBD1. Germline CDR1 reads SGHTS; CDR2 reads YDEGEE. The CDR3 sequence is 14 residues long. V lost 6 bases, J lost 3 bases, and 6 bases stayed unmatched. CDR3 sequence (DNA): TGTGCCAGCAACGACAGGGGGCGGATCTACGAGCAGTACTTC. Residues: CASNDRGRIYEQYF.

V usage is TRBV18 and J usage is TRBJ1-1; D unresolved. Germline-derived CDR1 and CDR2 are KGHSH and LQKENI. V lost 3 bases and J lost 2, with 10 bases in between. This CDR3 is built from 14 residues. The CDR3 DNA sequence: TGTGCCAGCTCACCCGAGGCAGCAAACACTGAAGCTTTCTTT. Its translation is CASSPEAANTEAFF. Supplemented by reference TRBV18 and TRBJ1-1, the full variable domain reads NAGVMQNPRHLVRRRGQEARLRCSPMKGHSHVYWYRQLPEEGLKFMVYLQKENIIDESGMPKERFSAEFPKEGPSILRIQQVVRGDSAAYFCASSPEAANTEAFFGQGTRLTVV.

The gene calls are TRBV7-6 and TRBJ2-7; 8 bases line up with TRBD1. This CDR3 is 14 amino acids long. Germline V CDR1 and CDR2: SGHVS, FNYEAQ. The V segment lost 5 bases and the J segment 0 bases; nucleotides outside the gene matches: 3. CDR3 bases: TGTGCCAGCAGCCATGGACAGGGCTCCTACGAGCAGTACTTC. It specifies CASSHGQGSYEQYF.

This clone has only one observation. The V and J genes are TRBV6-5 and TRBJ1-2, with D unresolved. The ends were cut back, 11 bases at V and 4 bases at J, with 20 bases in the middle. There are 14 residues in the CDR3. From germline, CDR1 is MNHEY and CDR2 SVGAGI. CDR3 residues: CAYSTWVTPYGYTF. Here the CDR3 DNA reads TGTGCCTACTCCACCTGGGTGACACCCTATGGCTACACCTTC.

The rearrangement links TRBV7-8 to TRBJ1-2; D is unresolved. The length of the CDR3 is 12 residues. Germline CDR1 reads SGHVS; CDR2 reads FQNEAQ. V was shortened by 1 base and J by 4 bases, with 4 bases between the two germline ends. The CDR3 DNA is TGTGCCAGCAGCTTAGACGGCTATGGCTACACCTTC. Amino acids: CASSLDGYGYTF.

This clone was counted once. The V call is TRBV4-1, the J call TRBJ2-2, with 9 bases matching TRBD2. With V trimmed by 6 bases and J by 5 bases, 13 bases remained unmatched. CDR1 and CDR2 from the germline V gene are MGHRA and YSYEKL. The CDR3 extends over 17 amino acids. The CDR3 sequence is CASSQPAGGLRTGELFF. The DNA of the CDR3 is TGCGCCAGCAGTCAACCAGCGGGGGGCCTTAGGACCGGGGAGCTGTTTTTT.

CDR3 protein: CASSLASRGGYTF. The CDR3 DNA follows: TGTGCCAGCAGCTTAGCTTCGCGCGGTGGCTACACCTTC. The J gene is TRBJ1-2, the V gene TRBV7-2; D not certain. Trimming removed 0 bases at V and 7 bases at J, with 9 bases between. CDR1 is SGHTA, CDR2 FQGNSA, per germline. The CDR3 spans 13 residues.

This rearrangement joins TRBV9 to TRBJ2-2; TRBD2 aligns across 13 bases. The CDR3 loop spans 21 amino acids. Germline V gene data show CDR1 as SGDLS and CDR2 as YYNGEE. The V segment lost 0 bases and the J segment 0 bases; nucleotides outside the gene matches: 11. The chain's CDR3 is CASSVAIGTSGEGTNTGELFF. The CDR3 nucleotides read TGTGCCAGCAGCGTAGCTATCGGGACTAGCGGGGAGGGAACGAACACCGGGGAGCTGTTTTTT.

The J gene is TRBJ2-5, the V gene TRBV5-1; tentatively, D is TRBD1 (7 bases). The CDR3 consists of 15 residues. From germline, CDR1 is SGHRS and CDR2 YFSETQ. Trimming removed 0 bases at V and 5 bases at J, with 14 bases between. CDR3 sequence (DNA): TGCGCCAGCAGCTTGGCCCAGGGGGGCGTTGAGACCCAGTACTTC. Translation gives CASSLAQGGVETQYF.

The rearrangement joins TRBV11-2 to TRBJ2-7; 8 nucleotides agree with TRBD2. Germline CDR1 and CDR2: SGHAT and FQNNGV. The CDR3 length is 12 residues. The ends lost 8 bases at V and 5 bases at J; junction bases unmatched: 5. CDR3 amino acids: CASGSGADEQYF. The CDR3 DNA reads TGTGCCAGCGGTAGCGGGGCGGACGAGCAGTACTTC.

This rearrangement joins TRBV6-4 to TRBJ2-1; the D gene is possibly TRBD1 (6 bases). CDR1 and CDR2 from the germline V gene are MRHNA and SNTAGT. The CDR3 consists of 14 residues. V was shortened by 7 bases and J by 9 bases, with 19 bases between the two germline ends. CDR3 coding DNA: TGTGCCAGCACCAGGGGCCCCCCCCCACTTGAGCAGTTCTTC. This encodes CASTRGPPPLEQFF.

The table lists this clone with a few counts. The chain is built from TRBV19 and TRBJ1-5; D is undetermined. Germline loops: CDR1 LNHDA, CDR2 SQIVND (reference sequence). V lost 2 bases to trimming and J lost 5 bases, with 4 bases between them. The CDR3 runs 12 residues. The CDR3 coding sequence is TGTGCCAGTAGTATAAACTATCAGCCCCAGCATTTT. Its translation is CASSINYQPQHF.

This clone was detected only a few times. This rearrangement joins TRBV27 to TRBJ2-1, with 8 bases matching TRBD1. The CDR3 runs to 16 residues. In germline, CDR1 is MNHEY, CDR2 SMNVEV (reference sequence). V lost 6 bases to trimming and J lost 16 bases; unmatched junction nucleotides: 23. CDR3 region: CASSHGQGLARSRCFF. Written as DNA, the CDR3 is TGTGCCAGCAGCCATGGACAGGGTTTAGCTCGGAGCCGATGCTTCTTC.

The rearrangement joins TRBV6-1 to TRBJ2-7; 7 nucleotides line up with TRBD1. The trim removed 2 bases at V and 2 bases at J, leaving 6 bases unmatched. CDR3 length: 15 residues. Per the germline V gene, CDR1 is MNHNS and CDR2 is SASEGT. The CDR3 protein is CASSEWGQTPYEQYF. CDR3 sequence (DNA): TGTGCCAGCAGTGAATGGGGACAGACCCCCTACGAGCAGTACTTC.